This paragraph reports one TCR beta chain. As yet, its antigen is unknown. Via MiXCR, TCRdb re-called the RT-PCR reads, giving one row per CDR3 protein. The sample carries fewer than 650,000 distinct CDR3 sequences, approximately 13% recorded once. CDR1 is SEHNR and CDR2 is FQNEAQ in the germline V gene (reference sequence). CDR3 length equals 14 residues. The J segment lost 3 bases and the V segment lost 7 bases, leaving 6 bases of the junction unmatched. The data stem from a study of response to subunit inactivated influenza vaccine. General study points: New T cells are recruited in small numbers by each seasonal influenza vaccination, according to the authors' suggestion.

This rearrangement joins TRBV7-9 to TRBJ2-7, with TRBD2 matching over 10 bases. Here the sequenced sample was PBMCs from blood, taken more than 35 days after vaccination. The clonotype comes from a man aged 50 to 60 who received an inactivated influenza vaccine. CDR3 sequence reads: CASTRRTSGYEQYF. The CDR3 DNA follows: TGTGCCAGCACACGACGGACTAGCGGCTACGAGCAGTACTTC. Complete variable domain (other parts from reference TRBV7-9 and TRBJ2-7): DTGVSQNPRHKITKRGQNVTFRCDPISEHNRLYWYRQTLGQGPEFLTYFQNEAQLEKSRLLSDRFSAERPKGSFSTLEIQRTEQGDSAMYLCASTRRTSGYEQYFGPGTRLTVT.